These 3 T cell receptor beta chains share one sample of origin, sequenced in a study of spatial heterogeneity in lung cancer. TCRdb re-derived calls from the 5' RACE reads in MiXCR, one entry per CDR3 protein. Here the sample spans more than 35,000 distinct CDR3 sequences, approximately 5.2% being singletons. Time point denoted: sample taken at primary tumor resection. Whole RNA came from tumor, nontumor lung or frozen PBMC and was sequenced without being sorted. Sample: PBMCs, taken at surgery. These receptors were collected from a female donor with early-stage non-small cell lung cancer.

J is TRBJ2-7 and V is TRBV11-2; D not resolved. Trimming removed 6 bases from V and 2 bases from J, with 14 bases in between. CDR1 SGHAT and CDR2 FQNNGV come from the germline V gene. The length of the CDR3 is 14 residues. Here the CDR3 DNA reads TGTGCCAGCAGAACCCCGGGCCTCGCCTACGAGCAGTACTTC. It specifies CASRTPGLAYEQYF.

This clonotype was seen more than once but under ten times. J is TRBJ2-7 and V is TRBV3-1, with D maybe TRBD1 (6 bases). The germline V gene has CDR1 LGHDT and CDR2 YNNKEL (reference sequence). V gave up 1 base and J gave up 3 bases, with 13 bases separating them. CDR3 length: 15 amino acids. The CDR3 region is CASSQVLRGNYEQYF. For the CDR3, the DNA is TGTGCCAGCAGCCAAGTGCTTAGGGGGAACTACGAGCAGTACTTC.

At least ten counts were recorded for this clonotype. The gene calls are TRBV19 and TRBJ1-1; no clear D. The V gene lost 9 bases and the J gene lost 0 bases, with 14 bases spanning the gap. Germline V gene data show CDR1 as LNHDA and CDR2 as SQIVND (reference sequence). The CDR3 loop spans 14 amino acids. CDR3 protein: CASVPTLMNTEAFF. CDR3 DNA sequence: TGTGCCAGCGTGCCGACACTCATGAACACTGAAGCTTTCTTT. Full variable domain (missing parts from reference TRBV19 and TRBJ1-1): DGGITQSPKYLFRKEGQNVTLSCEQNLNHDAMYWYRQDPGQGLRLIYYSQIVNDFQKGDIAEGYSVSREKKESFPLTVTSAQKNPTAFYLCASVPTLMNTEAFFGQGTRLTVV.